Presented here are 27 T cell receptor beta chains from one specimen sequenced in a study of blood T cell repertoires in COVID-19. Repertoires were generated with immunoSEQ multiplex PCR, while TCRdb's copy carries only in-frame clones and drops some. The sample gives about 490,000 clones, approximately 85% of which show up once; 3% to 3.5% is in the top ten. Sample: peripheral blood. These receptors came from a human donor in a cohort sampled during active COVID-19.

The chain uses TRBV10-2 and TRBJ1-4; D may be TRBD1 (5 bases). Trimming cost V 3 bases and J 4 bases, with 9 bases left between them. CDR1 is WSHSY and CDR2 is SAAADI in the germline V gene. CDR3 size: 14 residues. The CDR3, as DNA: TGCGCCAGCAGTGATCGGCAGGGTAATGAAAAACTGTTTTTT. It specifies CASSDRQGNEKLFF.

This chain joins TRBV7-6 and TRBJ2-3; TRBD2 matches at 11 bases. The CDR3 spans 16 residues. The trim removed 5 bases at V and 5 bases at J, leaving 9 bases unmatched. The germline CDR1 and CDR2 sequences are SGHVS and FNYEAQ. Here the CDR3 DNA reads TGTGCCAGCAGCCCCCGGCTAGCGGGAGGACGAGATACGCAGTATTTT. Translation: CASSPRLAGGRDTQYF.

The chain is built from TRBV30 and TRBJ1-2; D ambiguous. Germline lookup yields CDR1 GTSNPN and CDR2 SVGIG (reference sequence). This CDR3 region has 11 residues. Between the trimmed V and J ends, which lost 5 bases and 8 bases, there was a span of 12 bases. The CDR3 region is CAWVRQLGYTF. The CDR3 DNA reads TGTGCCTGGGTGCGACAACTGGGCTACACCTTC.

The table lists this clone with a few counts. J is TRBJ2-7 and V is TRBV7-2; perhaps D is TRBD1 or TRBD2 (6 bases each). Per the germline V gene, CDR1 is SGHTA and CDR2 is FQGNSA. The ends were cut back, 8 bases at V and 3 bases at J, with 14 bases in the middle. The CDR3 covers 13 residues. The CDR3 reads CASGVGGGYEQYF. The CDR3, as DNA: TGTGCCAGCGGCGTAGGGGGAGGCTACGAGCAGTACTTC.

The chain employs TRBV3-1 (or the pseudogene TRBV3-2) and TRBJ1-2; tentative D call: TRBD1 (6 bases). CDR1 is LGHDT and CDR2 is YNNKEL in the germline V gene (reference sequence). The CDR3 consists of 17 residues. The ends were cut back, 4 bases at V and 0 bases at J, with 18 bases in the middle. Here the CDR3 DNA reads TGTGCCAGCAGCCCAGACCCTCACAGGGCTCCTAACTATGGCTACACCTTC. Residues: CASSPDPHRAPNYGYTF.

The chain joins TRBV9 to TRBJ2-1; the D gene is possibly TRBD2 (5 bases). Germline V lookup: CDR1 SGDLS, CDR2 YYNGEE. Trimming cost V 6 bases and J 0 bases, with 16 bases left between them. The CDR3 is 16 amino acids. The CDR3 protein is CASTQRGSGSYNEQFF. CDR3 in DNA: TGTGCCAGCACCCAAAGAGGGAGTGGCTCCTACAATGAGCAGTTCTTC.

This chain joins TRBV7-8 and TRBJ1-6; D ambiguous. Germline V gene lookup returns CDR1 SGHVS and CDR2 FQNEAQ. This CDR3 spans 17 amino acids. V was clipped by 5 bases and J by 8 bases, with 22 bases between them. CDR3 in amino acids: CASSRYGNRPMDSPLHF. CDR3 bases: TGTGCCAGCAGCCGTTACGGTAACAGACCGATGGATTCACCCCTCCACTTT.

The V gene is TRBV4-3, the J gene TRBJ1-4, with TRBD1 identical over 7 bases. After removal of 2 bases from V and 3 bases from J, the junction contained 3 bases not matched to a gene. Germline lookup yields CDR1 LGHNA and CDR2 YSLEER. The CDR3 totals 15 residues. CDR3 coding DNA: TGCGCCAGCAGCCAATCTGGACAGGCTAATGAAAAACTGTTTTTT. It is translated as CASSQSGQANEKLFF.

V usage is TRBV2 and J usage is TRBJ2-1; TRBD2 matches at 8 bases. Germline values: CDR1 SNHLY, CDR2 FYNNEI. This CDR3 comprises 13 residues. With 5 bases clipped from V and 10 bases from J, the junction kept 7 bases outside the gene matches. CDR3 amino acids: CASSTGTRREQFF. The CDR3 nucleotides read TGTGCCAGCAGTACCGGGACTAGGAGGGAGCAGTTCTTC.

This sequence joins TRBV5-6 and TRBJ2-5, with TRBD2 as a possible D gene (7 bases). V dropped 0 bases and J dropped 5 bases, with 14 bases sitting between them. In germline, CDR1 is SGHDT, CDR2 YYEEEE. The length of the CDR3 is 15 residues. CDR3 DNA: TGTGCCAGCAGCTTGGTGTGGGGGGGCGCGGAGACCCAGTACTTC. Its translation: CASSLVWGGAETQYF.

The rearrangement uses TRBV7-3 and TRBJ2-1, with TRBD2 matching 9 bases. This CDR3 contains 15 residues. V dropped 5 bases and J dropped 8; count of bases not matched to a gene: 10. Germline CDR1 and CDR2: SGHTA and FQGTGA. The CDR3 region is CASSHSGRVFDEQFF. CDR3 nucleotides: TGTGCCAGCAGCCATAGCGGGAGAGTGTTCGATGAGCAGTTCTTC.

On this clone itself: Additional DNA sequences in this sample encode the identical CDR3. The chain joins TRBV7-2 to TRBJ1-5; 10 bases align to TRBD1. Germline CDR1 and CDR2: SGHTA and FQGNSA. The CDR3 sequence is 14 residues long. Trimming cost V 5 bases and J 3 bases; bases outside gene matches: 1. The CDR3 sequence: CASSGTGDNQPQHF. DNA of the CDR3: TGTGCCAGCAGCGGGACAGGGGACAATCAGCCCCAGCATTTT.

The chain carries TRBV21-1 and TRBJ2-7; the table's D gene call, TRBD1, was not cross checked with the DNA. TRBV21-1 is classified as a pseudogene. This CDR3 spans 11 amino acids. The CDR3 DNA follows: TGTGCCGGTGACACCTCCTACGAGCAGTACTTC. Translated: CAGDTSYEQYF.

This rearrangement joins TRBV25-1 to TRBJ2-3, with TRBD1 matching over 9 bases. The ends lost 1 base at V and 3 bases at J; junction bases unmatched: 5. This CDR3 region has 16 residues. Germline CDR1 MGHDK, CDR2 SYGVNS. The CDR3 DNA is TGTGCCAGCAGTGAATTCGGGACAGGGAAAACAGATACGCAGTATTTT. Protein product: CASSEFGTGKTDTQYF.

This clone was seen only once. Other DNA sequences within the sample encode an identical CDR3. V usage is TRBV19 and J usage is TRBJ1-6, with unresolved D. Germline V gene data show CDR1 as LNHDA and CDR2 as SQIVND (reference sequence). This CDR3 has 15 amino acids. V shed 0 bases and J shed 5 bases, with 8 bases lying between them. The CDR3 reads CASSIEDMNNSPLHF. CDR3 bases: TGTGCCAGTAGTATAGAAGACATGAATAATTCACCCCTCCACTTT. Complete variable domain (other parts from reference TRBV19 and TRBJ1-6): DGGITQSPKYLFRKEGQNVTLSCEQNLNHDAMYWYRQDPGQGLRLIYYSQIVNDFQKGDIAEGYSVSREKKESFPLTVTSAQKNPTAFYLCASSIEDMNNSPLHFGNGTRLTVT.

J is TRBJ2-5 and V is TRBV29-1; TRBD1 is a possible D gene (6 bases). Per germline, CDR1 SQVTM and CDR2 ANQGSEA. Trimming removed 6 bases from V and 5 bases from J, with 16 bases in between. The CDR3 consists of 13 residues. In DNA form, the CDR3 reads TGCAGCGTGAGACCCGGGACACACGAGACCCAGTACTTC. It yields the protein CSVRPGTHETQYF.

The CDR3 DNA is TGTGCCAGCAGTCTCCAGGATGATACGCAGTATTTT. Amino acids: CASSLQDDTQYF. The V gene is TRBV12-3 or TRBV12-4, the J gene TRBJ2-3; no definite D call. The V gene lost 5 bases and the J gene lost 6 bases, with 9 bases spanning the gap. The CDR3 totals 12 residues.

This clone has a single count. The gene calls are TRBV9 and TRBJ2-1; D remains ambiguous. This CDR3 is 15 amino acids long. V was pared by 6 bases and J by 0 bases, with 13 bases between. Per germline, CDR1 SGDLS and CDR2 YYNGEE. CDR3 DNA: TGTGCCAGCACCAATACACAGAGCTCCTACAATGAGCAGTTCTTC. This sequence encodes CASTNTQSSYNEQFF. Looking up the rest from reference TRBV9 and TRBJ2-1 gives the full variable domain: DSGVTQTPKHLITATGQRVTLRCSPRSGDLSVYWYQQSLDQGLQFLIQYYNGEERAKGNILERFSAQQFPDLHSELNLSSLELGDSALYFCASTNTQSSYNEQFFGPGTRLTVL.

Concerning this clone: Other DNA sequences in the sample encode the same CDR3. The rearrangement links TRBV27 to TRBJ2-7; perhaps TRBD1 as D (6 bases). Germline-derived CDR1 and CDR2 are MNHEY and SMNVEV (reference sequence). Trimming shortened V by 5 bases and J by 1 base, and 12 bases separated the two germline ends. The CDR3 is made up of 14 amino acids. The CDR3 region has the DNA TGTGCCAGCAGTCCCCGGACAGATTCCTACGAGCAGTACTTC. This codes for CASSPRTDSYEQYF.

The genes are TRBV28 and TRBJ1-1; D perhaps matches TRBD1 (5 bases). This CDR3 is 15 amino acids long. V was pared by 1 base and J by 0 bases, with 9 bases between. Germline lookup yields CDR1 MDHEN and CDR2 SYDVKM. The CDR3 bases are TGTGCCAGCAGTTTATCAACAGGTGTGAACACTGAAGCTTTCTTT. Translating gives CASSLSTGVNTEAFF.

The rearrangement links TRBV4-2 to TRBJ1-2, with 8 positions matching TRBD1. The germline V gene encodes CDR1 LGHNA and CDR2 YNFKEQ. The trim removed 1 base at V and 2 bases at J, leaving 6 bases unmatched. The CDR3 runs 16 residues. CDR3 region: CASSQALDRANYGYTF. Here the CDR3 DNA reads TGTGCCAGCAGCCAAGCCTTGGACAGGGCAAACTATGGCTACACCTTC.

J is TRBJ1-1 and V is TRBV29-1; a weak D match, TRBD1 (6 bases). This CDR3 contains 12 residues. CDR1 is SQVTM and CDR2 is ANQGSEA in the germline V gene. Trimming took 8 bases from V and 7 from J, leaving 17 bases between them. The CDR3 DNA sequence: TGCAGCTCCGGGACATCTTATGGTGAAGCTTTCTTT. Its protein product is CSSGTSYGEAFF.

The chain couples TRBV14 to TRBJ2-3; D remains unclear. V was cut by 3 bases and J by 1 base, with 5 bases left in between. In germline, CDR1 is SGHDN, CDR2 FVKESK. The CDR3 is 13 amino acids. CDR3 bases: TGTGCCAGCAGCCACCTTCGCACAGATACGCAGTATTTT. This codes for CASSHLRTDTQYF.

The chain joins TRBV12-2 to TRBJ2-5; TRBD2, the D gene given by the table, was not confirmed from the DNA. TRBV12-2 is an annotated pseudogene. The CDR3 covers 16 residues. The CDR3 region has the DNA TGTGCAAGTCGCTTAGCGCGGCGAACGTTACAAGAGACCCAGTACTTC. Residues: CASRLARRTLQETQYF.

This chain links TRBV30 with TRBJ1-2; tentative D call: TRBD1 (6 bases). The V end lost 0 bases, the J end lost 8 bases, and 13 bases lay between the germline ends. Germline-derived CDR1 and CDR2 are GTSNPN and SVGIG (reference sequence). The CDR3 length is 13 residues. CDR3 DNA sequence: TGTGCCTGGAGTGTCCTTACAGGGTCCGGCTACACCTTC. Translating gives CAWSVLTGSGYTF.

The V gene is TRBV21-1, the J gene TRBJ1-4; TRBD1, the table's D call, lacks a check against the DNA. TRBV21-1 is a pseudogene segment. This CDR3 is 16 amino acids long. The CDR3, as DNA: TGTGCCAGCAGCATACCCCAGGGGGGCGCGAGGGAAAAACTGTTTTTT. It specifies CASSIPQGGAREKLFF.

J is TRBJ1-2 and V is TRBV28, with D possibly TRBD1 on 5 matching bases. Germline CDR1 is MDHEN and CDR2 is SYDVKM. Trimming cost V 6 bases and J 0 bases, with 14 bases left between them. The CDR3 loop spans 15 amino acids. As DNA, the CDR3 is TGTGCCAGCAGGGACACCTCGGGCACTAACTATGGCTACACCTTC. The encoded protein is CASRDTSGTNYGYTF.